A single TCR beta chain is shown here with its context. The antigen it recognizes is unknown. Base qualities are not recorded, but no much larger clone differs from it by a single base. This sample is part of a study of blood T cell repertoires in COVID-19 (dated by TCRdb to about 2020). Regarding the research as a whole: Collaborator samples came from the United States, Italy and Spain and covered acute and convalescent phases of COVID-19. The prospective study material was composed of cDNA or gDNA derived from T cells, B-cell-depleted T cells, or PBMCs. Subjects who had been exposed to COVID-19, were actively infected with it, or had recovered from it provided the deeply sampled blood TCRbeta repertoires that made up the dataset. The repertoires were made available in a free public database intended to serve as a resource for research on the immune response to SARS-CoV-2. The samples were drawn from two sources: the first 160 participants of the ongoing ImmuneRACE study, and 1,254 subjects contributed by 6 global collaborators. A de-identified subject ID, COVID-19 status, age in years and sex were almost always included in the sample metadata. Where available, HLA class I and class II types were obtained from metadata supplied by the sample provider rather than from assay-based typing. Overall study results and their limits: Clinical and demographic metadata were provided uncurated, with the amount varying by source and participant.

Trimming leaves V shorter by 3 bases and J shorter by 10 bases, with the junction holding 5 bases beyond the gene matches. CDR1 and CDR2, looked up from the germline V gene, are SGHDT and YYEEEE. The CDR3, cysteine through phenylalanine, is 14 amino acids long. The retained sequence is limited to the CDR3, 42 bases, with the frame set at the first base. A second Seattle source provided samples from volunteer blood donors who had recovered from COVID-19. The collaborating institutions used their own protocols to collect whole blood in K2EDTA tubes. For TCRbeta analysis, collaborators shipped samples in one of three forms: frozen whole blood, isolated PBMCs, or DNA extracted from either of those sample types. TCRbeta CDR3 regions were amplified from genomic DNA using the immunoSEQ Assay, a bias-controlled multiplex PCR. On the authors' methods: Within the assay, amplification of reference gene primers was used to estimate how many nucleated cells each sample contained. To quantify the absolute abundance of each unique TCRbeta CDR3 rearrangement, sequence reads were collapsed and filtered. For each sample, productive Simpson clonality was calculated by taking the square root of Simpson's diversity index across productive rearrangements. In TCRdb, the immuneACCESS table is reduced to in-frame sequences with V and J assigned. These tables do not hold every clone; where another copy was compared, an unresolved V gene accounts for under half, and the others remain unexplained. V, J and clone size were drawn from that table, and D and trimming were deduced from the DNA. This sample has a few hundred thousand clones in its table, and roughly 90% of those were observed once. 2.2% of the sample comes from the top ten.

Sequenced: peripheral blood. This receptor chain uses TRBV5-6 and TRBJ1-6; 9 bases in between match TRBD1. The sequence came from a young man who had recovered from COVID-19. CDR3 protein: CASSSGTGWSPLHF. The nucleotide sequence is TGTGCCAGCAGCTCCGGGACAGGGTGGTCACCCCTCCACTTT.